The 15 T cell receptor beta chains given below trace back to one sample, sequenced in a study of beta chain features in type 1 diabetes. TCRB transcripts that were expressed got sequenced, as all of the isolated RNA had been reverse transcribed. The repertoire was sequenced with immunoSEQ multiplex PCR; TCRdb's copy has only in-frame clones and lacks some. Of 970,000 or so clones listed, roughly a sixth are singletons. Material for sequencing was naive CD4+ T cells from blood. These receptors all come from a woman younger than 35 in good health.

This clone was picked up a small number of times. This CDR3 is CSVWQGGPEQFF. CDR3 DNA sequence: TGCAGCGTTTGGCAGGGGGGACCTGAGCAGTTCTTC. The J gene is TRBJ2-1, the V gene TRBV29-1, with D perhaps matching TRBD1 (7 bases). Trimming stripped 5 bases from V and 9 bases from J, with 14 bases between. The germline V gene has CDR1 SQVTM and CDR2 ANQGSEA. This CDR3 is built from 12 residues.

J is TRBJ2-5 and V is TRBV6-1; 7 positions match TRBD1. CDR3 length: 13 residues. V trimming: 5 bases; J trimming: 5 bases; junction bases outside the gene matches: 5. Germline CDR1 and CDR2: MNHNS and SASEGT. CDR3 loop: CASSRQGWETQYF. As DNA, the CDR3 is TGTGCCAGCAGTCGACAGGGCTGGGAGACCCAGTACTTC.

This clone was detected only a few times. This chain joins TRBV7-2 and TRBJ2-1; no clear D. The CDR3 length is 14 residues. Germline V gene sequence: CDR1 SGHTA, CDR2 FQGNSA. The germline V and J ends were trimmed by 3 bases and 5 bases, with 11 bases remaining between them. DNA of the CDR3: TGTGCCAGCAGCTTGGGCAATTCCCACAATGAGCAGTTCTTC. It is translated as CASSLGNSHNEQFF.

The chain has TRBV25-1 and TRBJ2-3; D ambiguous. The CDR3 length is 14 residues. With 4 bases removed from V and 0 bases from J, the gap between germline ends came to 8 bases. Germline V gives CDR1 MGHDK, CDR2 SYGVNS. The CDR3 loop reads CASSVAESTDTQYF. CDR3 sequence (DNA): TGTGCCAGCAGTGTGGCGGAAAGCACAGATACGCAGTATTTT.

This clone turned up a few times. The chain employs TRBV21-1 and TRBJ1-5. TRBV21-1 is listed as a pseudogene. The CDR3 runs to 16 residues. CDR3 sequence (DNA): TGTGCCAGCAGCTACAGCCCGAGGGTACAAAATCAGCCCCAGCATTTT. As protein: CASSYSPRVQNQPQHF.

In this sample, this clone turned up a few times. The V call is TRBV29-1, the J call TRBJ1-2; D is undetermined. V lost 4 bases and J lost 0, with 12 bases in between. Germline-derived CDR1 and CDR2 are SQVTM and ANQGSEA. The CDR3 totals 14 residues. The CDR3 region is CSVVGRIANYGYTF. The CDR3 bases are TGCAGCGTTGTAGGGCGGATAGCTAACTATGGCTACACCTTC. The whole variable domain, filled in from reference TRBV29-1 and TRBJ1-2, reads SAVISQKPSRDICQRGTSLTIQCQVDSQVTMMFWYRQQPGQSLTLIATANQGSEATYESGFVIDKFPISRPNLTFSTLTVSNMSPEDSSIYLCSVVGRIANYGYTFGSGTRLTVV.

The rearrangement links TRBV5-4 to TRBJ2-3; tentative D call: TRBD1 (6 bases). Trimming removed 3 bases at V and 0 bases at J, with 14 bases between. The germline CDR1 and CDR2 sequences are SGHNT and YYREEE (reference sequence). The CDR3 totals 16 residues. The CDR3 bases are TGTGCCAGCAGCTCCAAGACAGGCTTAAGCACAGATACGCAGTATTTT. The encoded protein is CASSSKTGLSTDTQYF.

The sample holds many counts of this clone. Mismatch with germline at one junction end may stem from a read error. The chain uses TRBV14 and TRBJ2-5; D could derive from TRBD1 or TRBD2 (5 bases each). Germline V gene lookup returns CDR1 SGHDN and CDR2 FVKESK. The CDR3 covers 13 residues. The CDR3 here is CASSLTDGAGSNF. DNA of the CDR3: TGTGCCAGCAGCTTAACGGACGGGGCAGGGAGTAACTTC.

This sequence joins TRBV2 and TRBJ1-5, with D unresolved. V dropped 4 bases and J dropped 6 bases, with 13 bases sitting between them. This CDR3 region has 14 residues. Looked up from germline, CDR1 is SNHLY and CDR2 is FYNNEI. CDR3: CASSGATDRQPQHF. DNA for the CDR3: TGTGCCAGCAGTGGGGCTACCGATCGTCAGCCCCAGCATTTT.

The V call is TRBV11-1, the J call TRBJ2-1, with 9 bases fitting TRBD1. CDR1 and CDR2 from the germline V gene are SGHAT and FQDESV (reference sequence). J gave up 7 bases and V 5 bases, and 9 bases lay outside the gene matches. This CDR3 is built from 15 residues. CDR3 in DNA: TGTGCCAGCAGCCCGGACAGGGGTCAGTGGAATGAGCAGTTCTTC. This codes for CASSPDRGQWNEQFF.

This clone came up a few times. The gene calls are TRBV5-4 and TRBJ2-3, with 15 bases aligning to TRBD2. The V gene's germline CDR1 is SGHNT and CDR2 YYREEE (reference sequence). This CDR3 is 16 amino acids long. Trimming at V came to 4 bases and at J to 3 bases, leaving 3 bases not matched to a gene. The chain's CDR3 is CASSGGTSGRTDTQYF. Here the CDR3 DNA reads TGTGCCAGCAGCGGGGGGACTAGCGGGAGGACAGATACGCAGTATTTT.

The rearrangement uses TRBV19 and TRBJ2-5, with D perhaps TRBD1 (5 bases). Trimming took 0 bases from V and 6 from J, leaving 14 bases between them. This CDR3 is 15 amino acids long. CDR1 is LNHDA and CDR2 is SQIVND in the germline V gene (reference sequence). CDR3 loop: CASSIDYQGRKTQYF. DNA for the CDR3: TGTGCCAGTAGTATAGATTATCAGGGTAGAAAGACCCAGTACTTC.

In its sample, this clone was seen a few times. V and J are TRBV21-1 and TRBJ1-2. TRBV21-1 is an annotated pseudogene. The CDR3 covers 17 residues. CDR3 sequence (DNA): TGTGCCAGCAGCAAAGCGCGCGCGGCAGGCGGAAACTATGGCTACACCTTC. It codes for CASSKARAAGGNYGYTF.

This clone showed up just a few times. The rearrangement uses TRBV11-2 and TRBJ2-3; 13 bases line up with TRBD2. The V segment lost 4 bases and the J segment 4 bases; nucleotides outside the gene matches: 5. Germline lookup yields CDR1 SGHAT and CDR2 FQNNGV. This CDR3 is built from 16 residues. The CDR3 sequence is CASSYGLAGVADTQYF. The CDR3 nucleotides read TGTGCCAGCAGCTACGGACTAGCGGGAGTCGCAGATACGCAGTATTTT.

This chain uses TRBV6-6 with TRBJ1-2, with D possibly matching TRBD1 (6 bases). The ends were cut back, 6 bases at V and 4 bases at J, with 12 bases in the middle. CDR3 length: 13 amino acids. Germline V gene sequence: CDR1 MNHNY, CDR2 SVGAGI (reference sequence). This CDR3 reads CASRSPGAYGYTF. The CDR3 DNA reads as TGTGCCAGCAGATCCCCAGGGGCCTATGGCTACACCTTC.